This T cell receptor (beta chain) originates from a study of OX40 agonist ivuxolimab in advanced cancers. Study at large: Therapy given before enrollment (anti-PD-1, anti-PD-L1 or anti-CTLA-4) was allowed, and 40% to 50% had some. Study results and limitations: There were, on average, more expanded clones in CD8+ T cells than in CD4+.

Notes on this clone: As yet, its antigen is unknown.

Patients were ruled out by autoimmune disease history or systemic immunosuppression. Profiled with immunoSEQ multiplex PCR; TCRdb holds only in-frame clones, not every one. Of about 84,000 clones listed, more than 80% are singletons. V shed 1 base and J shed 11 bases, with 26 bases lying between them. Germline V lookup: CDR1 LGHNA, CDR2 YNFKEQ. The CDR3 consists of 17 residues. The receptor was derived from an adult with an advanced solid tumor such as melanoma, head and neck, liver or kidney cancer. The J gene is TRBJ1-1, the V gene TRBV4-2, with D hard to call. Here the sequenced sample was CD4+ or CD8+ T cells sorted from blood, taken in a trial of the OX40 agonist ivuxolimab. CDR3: CASSQVGVRPLMTGAFF. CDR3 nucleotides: TGTGCCAGCAGCCAAGTAGGCGTTAGACCACTCATGACCGGGGCTTTCTTT.